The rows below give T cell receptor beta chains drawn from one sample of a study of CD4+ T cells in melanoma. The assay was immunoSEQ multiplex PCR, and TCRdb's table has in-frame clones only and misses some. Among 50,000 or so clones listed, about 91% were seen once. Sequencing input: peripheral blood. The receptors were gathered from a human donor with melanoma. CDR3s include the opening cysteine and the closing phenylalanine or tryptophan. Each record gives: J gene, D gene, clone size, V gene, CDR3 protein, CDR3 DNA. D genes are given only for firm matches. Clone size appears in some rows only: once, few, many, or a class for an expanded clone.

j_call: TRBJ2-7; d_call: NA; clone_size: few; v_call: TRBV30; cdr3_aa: CAWSVKRGQFNRQPYEQYF; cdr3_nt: TGTGCCTGGAGTGTAAAGAGAGGACAGTTTAATCGTCAACCCTACGAGCAGTACTTC
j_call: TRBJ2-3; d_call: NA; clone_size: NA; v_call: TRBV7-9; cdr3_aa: CASRDHTDTQYF; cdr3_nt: TGTGCCAGCAGGGACCACACAGATACGCAGTATTTT
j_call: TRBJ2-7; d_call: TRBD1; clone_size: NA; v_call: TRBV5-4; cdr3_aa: CASSSIDREYEQYF; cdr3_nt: TGTGCCAGCAGCTCCATCGACAGGGAGTACGAGCAGTACTTC
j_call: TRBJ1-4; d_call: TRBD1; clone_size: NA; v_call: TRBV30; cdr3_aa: CAWSWGQGRTNEKLFF; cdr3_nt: TGTGCCTGGAGCTGGGGACAGGGGAGGACTAATGAAAAACTGTTTTTT
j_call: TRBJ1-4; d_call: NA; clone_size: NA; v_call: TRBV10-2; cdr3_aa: CASSAGATNEKLFF; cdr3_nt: TGCGCCAGCAGTGCAGGGGCAACTAATGAAAAACTGTTTTTT
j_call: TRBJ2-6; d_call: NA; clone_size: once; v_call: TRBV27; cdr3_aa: CASSLLRHTGANVLTF; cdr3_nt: TGTGCCAGCAGTTTACTTCGACACACAGGGGCCAACGTCCTGACTTTC
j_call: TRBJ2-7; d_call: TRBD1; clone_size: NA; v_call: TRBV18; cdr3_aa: CASSPDRVGTYEQYF; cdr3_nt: TGTGCCAGCTCACCGGACAGGGTAGGGACCTACGAGCAGTACTTC
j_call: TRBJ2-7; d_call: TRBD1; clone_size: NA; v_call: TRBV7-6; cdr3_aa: CASSLSGTGSYEQYF; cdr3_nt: TGTGCCAGCAGCCTCTCCGGGACAGGGTCCTACGAGCAGTACTTC
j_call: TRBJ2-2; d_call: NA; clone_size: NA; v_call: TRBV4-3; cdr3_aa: CASSQRWNTGELFF; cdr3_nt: TGCGCCAGCAGCCAACGGTGGAACACCGGGGAGCTGTTTTTT
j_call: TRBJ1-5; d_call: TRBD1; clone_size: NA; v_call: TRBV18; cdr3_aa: CASSPPHRGRGQPQHF; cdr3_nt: TGTGCCAGCTCACCACCGCACAGGGGAAGGGGGCAGCCCCAGCATTTT
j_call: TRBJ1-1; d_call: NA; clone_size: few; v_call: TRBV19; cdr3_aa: CASMGGVGTEAFF; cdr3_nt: TGTGCCAGTATGGGGGGCGTTGGGACTGAAGCTTTCTTT
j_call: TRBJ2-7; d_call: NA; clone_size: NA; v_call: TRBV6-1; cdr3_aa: CASSVRFYEQYF; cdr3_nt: TGTGCCAGCAGTGTCAGGTTCTACGAGCAGTACTTC
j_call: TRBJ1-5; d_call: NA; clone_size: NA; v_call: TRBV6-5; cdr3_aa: CASSEGVNQPQHF; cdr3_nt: TGTGCCAGTAGTGAGGGGGTGAATCAGCCCCAGCATTTT
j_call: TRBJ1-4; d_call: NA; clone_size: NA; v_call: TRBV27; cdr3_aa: CASSFRPFNEKLFF; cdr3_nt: TGTGCCAGCAGTTTCAGACCATTTAATGAAAAACTGTTTTTT
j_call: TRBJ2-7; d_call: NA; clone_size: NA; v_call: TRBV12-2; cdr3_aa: CASRTQEGGSYEQYF; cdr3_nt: TGTGCAAGTCGCACCCAAGAGGGTGGTTCCTACGAGCAGTACTTC
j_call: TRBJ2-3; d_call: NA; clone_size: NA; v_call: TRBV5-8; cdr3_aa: CASTGGPSRSTDTQYF; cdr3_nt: TGTGCCAGCACTGGGGGGCCTAGCCGTAGCACAGATACGCAGTATTTT
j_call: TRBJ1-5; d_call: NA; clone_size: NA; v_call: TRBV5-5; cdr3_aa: CASSPLSGTIQPQHF; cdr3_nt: TGTGCCAGCAGCCCCCTTTCCGGGACAATTCAGCCCCAGCATTTT
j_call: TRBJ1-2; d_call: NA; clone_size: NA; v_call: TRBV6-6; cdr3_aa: CASSYSAQGSYGYTF; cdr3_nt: TGTGCCAGCAGTTACTCAGCCCAGGGCAGCTATGGCTACACCTTC
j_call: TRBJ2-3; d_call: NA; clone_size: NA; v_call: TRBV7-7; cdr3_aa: CASSTRTADTQYF; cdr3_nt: TGTGCTAGCAGCACCAGGACAGCAGATACGCAGTATTTT
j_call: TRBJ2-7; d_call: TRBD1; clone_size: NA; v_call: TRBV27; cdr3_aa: CASRRDRDGYEQYF; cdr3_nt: TGTGCCAGCAGAAGAGACAGGGACGGCTACGAGCAGTACTTC
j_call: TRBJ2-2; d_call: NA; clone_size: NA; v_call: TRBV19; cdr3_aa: CASSTGNTGELFF; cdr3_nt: TGTGCCAGTAGCACAGGGAACACCGGGGAGCTGTTTTTT
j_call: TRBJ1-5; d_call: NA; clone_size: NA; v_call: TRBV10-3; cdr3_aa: CAISVGREDQPQHF; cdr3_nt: TGTGCCATCAGTGTAGGAAGGGAGGATCAGCCCCAGCATTTT
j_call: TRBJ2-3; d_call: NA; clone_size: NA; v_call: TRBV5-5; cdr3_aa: CASSYRADTQYF; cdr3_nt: TGTGCCAGCAGCTATAGGGCGGATACGCAGTATTTT
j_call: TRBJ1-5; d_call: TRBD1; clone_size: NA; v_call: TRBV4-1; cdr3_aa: CASSQVYRDRGSNQPQHF; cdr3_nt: TGCGCCAGCAGCCAAGTTTACCGGGACAGGGGTAGCAATCAGCCCCAGCATTTT
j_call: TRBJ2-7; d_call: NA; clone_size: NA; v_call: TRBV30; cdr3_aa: CAWSVRQGRYEQYF; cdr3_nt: TGTGCCTGGAGTGTACGTCAGGGTCGCTACGAGCAGTACTTC
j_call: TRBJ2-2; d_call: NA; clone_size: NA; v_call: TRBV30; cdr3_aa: CAWTRYRSGELFF; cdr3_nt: TGTGCCTGGACCCGATACCGTTCCGGGGAGCTGTTTTTT
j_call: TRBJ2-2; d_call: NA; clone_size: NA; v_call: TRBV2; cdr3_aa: CASKRGAEGTGELFF; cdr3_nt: TGTGCCAGCAAAAGGGGGGCTGAGGGAACCGGGGAGCTGTTTTTT
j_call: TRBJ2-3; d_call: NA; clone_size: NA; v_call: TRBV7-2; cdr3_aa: CASSTYTDTQYF; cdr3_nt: TGTGCCAGCAGCACCTACACAGATACGCAGTATTTT
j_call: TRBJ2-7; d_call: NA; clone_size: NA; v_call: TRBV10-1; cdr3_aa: CASSPGALGEQYF; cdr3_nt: TGCGCCAGCAGCCCAGGGGCTCTTGGCGAGCAGTACTTC
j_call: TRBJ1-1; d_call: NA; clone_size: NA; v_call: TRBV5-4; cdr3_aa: CASSQEITIGRNTEAFF; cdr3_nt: TGCGCCAGCAGCCAAGAGATAACGATAGGCCGTAACACTGAAGCTTTCTTT
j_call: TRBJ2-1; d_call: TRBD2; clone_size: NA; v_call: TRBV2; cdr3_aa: CASGTSGAYNEQFF; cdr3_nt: TGTGCCAGCGGGACTAGCGGGGCTTACAATGAGCAGTTCTTC
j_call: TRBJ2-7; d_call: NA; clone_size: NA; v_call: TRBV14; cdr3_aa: CASSHQYRVPYEQYF; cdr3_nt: TGTGCCAGCAGCCATCAATACAGGGTTCCCTACGAGCAGTACTTC
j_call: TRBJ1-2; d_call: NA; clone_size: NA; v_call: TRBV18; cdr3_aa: CASSPQWLQTSTNYGYTF; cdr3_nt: TGTGCCAGCTCACCACAATGGCTACAGACTTCTACCAACTATGGCTACACCTTC
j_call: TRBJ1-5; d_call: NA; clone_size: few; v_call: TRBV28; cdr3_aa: CASSPPRGQPQHF; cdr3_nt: TGTGCCAGCAGTCCGCCGCGGGGGCAGCCCCAGCATTTT
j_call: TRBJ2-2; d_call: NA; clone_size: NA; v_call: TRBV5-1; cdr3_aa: CASSLFGGGNTGELFF; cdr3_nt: TGCGCCAGCAGCTTGTTTGGGGGAGGGAACACCGGGGAGCTGTTTTTT
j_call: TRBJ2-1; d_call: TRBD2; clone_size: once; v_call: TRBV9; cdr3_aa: CASSVTGLAGANNEQFF; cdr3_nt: TGTGCCAGCAGCGTCACCGGACTAGCGGGGGCCAACAATGAGCAGTTCTTC
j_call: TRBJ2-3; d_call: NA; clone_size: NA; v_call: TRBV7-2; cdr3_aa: CASSGSFLGGTDTQYF; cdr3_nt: TGTGCCAGCAGTGGTTCGTTTTTGGGTGGCACAGATACGCAGTATTTT
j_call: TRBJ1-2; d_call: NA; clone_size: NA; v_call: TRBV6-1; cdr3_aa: CASSGLGALYGYTF; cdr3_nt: TGTGCCAGCAGTGGTTTAGGGGCCCTCTATGGCTACACCTTC
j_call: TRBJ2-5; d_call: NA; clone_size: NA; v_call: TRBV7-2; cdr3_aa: CASSLKGQVETQYF; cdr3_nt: TGTGCCAGCAGCTTAAAGGGGCAGGTGGAGACCCAGTACTTC
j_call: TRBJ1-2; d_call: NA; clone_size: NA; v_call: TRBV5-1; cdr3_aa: CASSPNYLPLQSNYGYTF; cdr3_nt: TGCGCCAGCAGCCCAAATTATCTTCCGCTTCAATCTAACTATGGCTACACCTTC
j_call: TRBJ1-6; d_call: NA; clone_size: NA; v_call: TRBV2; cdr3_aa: CASSEGRSRSSPLHF; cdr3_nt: TGTGCCAGCAGTGAAGGCAGGTCGCGCAGTTCACCCCTCCACTTT
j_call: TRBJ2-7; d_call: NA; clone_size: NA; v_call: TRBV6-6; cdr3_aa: CASSYEAQGRDEQYF; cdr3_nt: TGTGCCAGCAGTTACGAGGCACAGGGTAGGGACGAGCAGTACTTC
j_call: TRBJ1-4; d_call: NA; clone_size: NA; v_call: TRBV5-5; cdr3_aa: CASSTQGREKLFF; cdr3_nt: TGTGCCAGCAGCACACAGGGTAGGGAAAAACTGTTTTTT
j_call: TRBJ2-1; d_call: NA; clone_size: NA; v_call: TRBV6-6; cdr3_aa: CVSSYSVGTSNEQFF; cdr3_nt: TGTGTCAGCAGTTACTCGGTTGGCACTAGCAATGAGCAGTTCTTC
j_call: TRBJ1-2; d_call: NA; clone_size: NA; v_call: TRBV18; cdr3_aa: CASSPSEYGYTF; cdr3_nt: TGTGCCAGCTCACCAAGCGAGTATGGCTACACCTTC
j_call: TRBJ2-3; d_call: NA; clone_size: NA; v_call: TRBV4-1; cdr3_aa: CASSPHYGTQYF; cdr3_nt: TGCGCCAGCAGTCCCCATTACGGTACGCAGTATTTT
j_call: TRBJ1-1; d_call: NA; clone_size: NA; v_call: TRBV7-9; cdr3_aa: CASSAPGQRNTEAFF; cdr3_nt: TGTGCCAGCAGCGCCCCCGGACAGAGGAACACTGAAGCTTTCTTT
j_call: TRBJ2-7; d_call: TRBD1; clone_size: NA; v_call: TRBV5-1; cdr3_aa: CASSGTGGEFEQYF; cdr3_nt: TGCGCCAGCAGCGGGACAGGGGGCGAATTCGAGCAGTACTTC
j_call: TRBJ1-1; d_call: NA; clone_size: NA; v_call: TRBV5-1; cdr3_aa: CASSFGDTNTEAFF; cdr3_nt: TGCGCCAGCAGCTTCGGGGACACCAACACTGAAGCTTTCTTT
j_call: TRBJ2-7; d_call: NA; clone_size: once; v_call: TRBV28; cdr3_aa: CASSSMTDSYEQYF; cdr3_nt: TGTGCCAGCAGTTCAATGACAGACTCCTACGAGCAGTACTTC
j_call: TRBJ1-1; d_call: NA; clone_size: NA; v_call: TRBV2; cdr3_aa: CASSEGHTEAFF; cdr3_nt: TGTGCCAGCAGTGAAGGCCATACAGAAGCTTTCTTT
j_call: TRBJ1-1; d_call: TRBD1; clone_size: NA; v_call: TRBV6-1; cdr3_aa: CATHSPDRENTEAFF; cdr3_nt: TGTGCCACCCATTCTCCGGACAGGGAGAACACTGAAGCTTTCTTT
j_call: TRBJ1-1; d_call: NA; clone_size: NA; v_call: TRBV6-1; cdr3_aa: CASSVDGRMNTEAFF; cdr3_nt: TGTGCCAGCAGTGTAGACGGACGGATGAACACTGAAGCTTTCTTT
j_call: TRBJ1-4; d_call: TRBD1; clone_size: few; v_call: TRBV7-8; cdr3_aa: CASSNRDRGPDEKLFF; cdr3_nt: TGTGCCAGCAGCAACAGGGACAGGGGGCCAGATGAAAAACTGTTTTTT
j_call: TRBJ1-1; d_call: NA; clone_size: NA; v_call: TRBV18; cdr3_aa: CASSPVGEWVRNTEAFF; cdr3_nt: TGTGCCAGCTCACCTGTGGGGGAATGGGTTAGGAACACTGAAGCTTTCTTT
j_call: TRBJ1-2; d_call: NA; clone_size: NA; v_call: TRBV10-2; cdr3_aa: CASSDWAPYGYTF; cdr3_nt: TGCGCCAGCAGTGACTGGGCCCCCTATGGCTACACCTTC
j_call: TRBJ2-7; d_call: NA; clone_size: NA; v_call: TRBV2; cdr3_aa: CASSDGITSYEQYF; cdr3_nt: TGTGCCAGCAGTGACGGCATAACCTCCTACGAGCAGTACTTC